These T cell receptor beta chains were read from a single sample in a study of cytotoxic CD8 clonotypes in ibrutinib-treated CLL. Clones were sequenced by immunoSEQ multiplex PCR, and TCRdb holds only the in-frame ones, with some missing. The table shows around 70,000 clones, with 90% occurring only once. This sample comprised PBMCs, obtained after 12 months of ibrutinib treatment. These TCRs come from a human donor with chronic lymphocytic leukemia. CDR3s leave out the opening cysteine and the closing phenylalanine or tryptophan. Fields, in order: D gene, CDR3 length, V gene, J gene, clone size, CDR3 protein. D genes are given only for firm matches. Clone size, where shown, is once, few, many, or a class for clones that have expanded.

>TRBD1|13|TRBV30|TRBJ2-3|-
AWSVRTGGADTQY
>TRBD1|14|TRBV28|TRBJ2-3|few
ASSNAGTGGTDTQY
>-|11|TRBV7-8|TRBJ2-3|-
ASRRLFTDTQY
>TRBD2|14|TRBV6-4|TRBJ2-1|-
ASSDSTRGLANEQF
>-|14|TRBV11-2|TRBJ2-7|-
ASSLLYGEMWLEQY
>-|14|TRBV5-1|TRBJ2-5|few
ASSSPNLGRVETQY
>TRBD1|13|TRBV19|TRBJ1-5|-
ASTGTGTNNQPQH
>-|13|TRBV5-8|TRBJ2-1|-
ASSLEREPHNEQF
>-|13|TRBV6-5|TRBJ1-2|-
ASTRLWDASSPHT
>TRBD2|13|TRBV4-2|TRBJ2-7|-
ASSAEGLASYEQY
>TRBD1|12|TRBV5-1|TRBJ2-7|once
ASSWDRGWDEQY
>-|13|TRBV5-8|TRBJ1-2|-
ASSLGGAQNYGYT
>TRBD2|14|TRBV27|TRBJ2-7|-
ASTEPGTSKAYEQY
>-|11|TRBV27|TRBJ2-5|-
ASSLNLQETQY
>-|12|TRBV7-9|TRBJ2-7|-
ASSLVLGGYEQY
>TRBD2|13|TRBV11-3|TRBJ2-5|once
ASSFRAGTPETQY
>TRBD1|14|TRBV19|TRBJ2-1|-
ASSIDRAGGIDEQF
>-|13|TRBV5-1|TRBJ1-1|-
ASSLGGGLSTEAF
>-|12|TRBV19|TRBJ1-5|-
ASSIVYSNQPQH
>-|11|TRBV7-6|TRBJ2-7|-
ASSFAESYEQY
>TRBD2|14|TRBV4-3|TRBJ2-5|-
ASSQGGSGSSETQY
>-|9|TRBV28|TRBJ1-1|-
ASRGNTEAF
>-|16|TRBV18|TRBJ1-4|-
ASSPDRQKSATNEKLF
>TRBD1|14|TRBV18|TRBJ1-5|-
ASSPLGQPGAQPQH
>-|13|TRBV13|TRBJ2-7|-
ASSPPGQGYYEQY
>-|13|TRBV1|TRBJ2-2|-
TSSRTSGSDGELF
>-|11|TRBV7-8|TRBJ2-3|-
ASSIQREGTQY
>-|13|TRBV9|TRBJ1-4|once
ASSAYGTPREKLF
>TRBD1|14|TRBV27|TRBJ1-2|few
ASSNLLGQGVYGYT
>TRBD2|16|TRBV5-1|TRBJ2-3|-
ASSSPRTSGGYTDTQY
>TRBD1|16|TRBV28|TRBJ1-4|-
ASSLAVRANRGREKLF
>-|11|TRBV15|TRBJ2-7|-
ATSRGKRHEQY
>-|11|TRBV11-3|TRBJ1-1|-
ASRLSMNTEAF
>-|16|TRBV7-8|TRBJ2-7|once
ASSPIRPGFRATYEQY
>TRBD1|13|TRBV7-8|TRBJ1-2|-
ASSLTGQGIDGYT
>TRBD1|14|TRBV2|TRBJ1-2|-
ASSEFGTAINYGYT
>-|10|TRBV28|TRBJ2-5|-
ASSTAMATQY